This passage covers 11 T cell receptor beta chains from one sample sequenced in a study of CD8+ T cells in alopecia areata. The sample's treatment: oral pan-JAK inhibitor, 5-10 mg twice daily. As the sequencing template, cDNA was produced by extracting RNA and reverse transcribing it. The table came from immunoSEQ multiplex PCR; TCRdb's copy has only in-frame clones and leaves some out. The repertoire consists of more than 130,000 clones, with 82% occurring once and the leading ten covering roughly 25%. Sample: CD8+ T cells sorted from blood, taken at week 4, from a patient treated with tofacitinib. The receptors were gathered from a human donor with alopecia areata.

This chain links TRBV18 with TRBJ1-1; D is uncertain. The germline V gene has CDR1 KGHSH and CDR2 LQKENI. V lost 3 bases and J 0 bases, leaving 8 bases between the germline ends. There are 14 residues in the CDR3. CDR3 nucleotides: TGTGCCAGCTCACCGATGCGAATGAACACTGAAGCTTTCTTT. This codes for CASSPMRMNTEAFF.

This chain connects TRBV7-9 to TRBJ1-1; TRBD1 matches at 8 bases. Trimming removed 4 bases from V and 6 bases from J; junction bases left unmatched: 1. Germline CDR1 reads SEHNR; CDR2 reads FQNEAQ (reference sequence). This CDR3 comprises 12 residues. The CDR3 spells CASSWTGPEAFF. Here the CDR3 DNA reads TGTGCCAGCAGCTGGACAGGGCCTGAAGCTTTCTTT.

The chain employs TRBV27 and TRBJ2-3; a weak D match, TRBD2 (6 bases). Germline assignment: CDR1 MNHEY and CDR2 SMNVEV (reference sequence). Between the trimmed V and J ends, which lost 5 bases and 4 bases, there was a span of 10 bases. CDR3 length: 13 amino acids. CDR3 amino acids: CASSRLASDTQYF. The CDR3 nucleotides read TGTGCCAGCAGTCGCCTAGCGTCAGATACGCAGTATTTT.

The sample holds a few counts of this clone. J is TRBJ2-2 and V is TRBV7-8; D not resolved. V was trimmed by 3 bases and J by 0 bases, leaving 5 bases between them. This CDR3 comprises 14 residues. In germline, CDR1 is SGHVS, CDR2 FQNEAQ. CDR3 coding DNA: TGTGCCAGCAGCTTGGGCTCGAACACCGGGGAGCTGTTTTTT. This gives the protein CASSLGSNTGELFF.

This sequence joins TRBV6-1 and TRBJ2-1, with a weak D call TRBD1 (6 bases). The CDR3 is made up of 14 amino acids. CDR1 and CDR2 (germline): MNHNS, SASEGT. The V end lost 2 bases, the J end lost 8 bases, and 13 bases lay between the germline ends. Here the CDR3 DNA reads TGTGCCAGCAGTGAACGGCAGGGGTGGGATGAGCAGTTCTTC. Translation: CASSERQGWDEQFF.

V is TRBV7-9 and J is TRBJ2-7; 8 nucleotides line up with TRBD1. V was pared by 4 bases and J by 3 bases, with 5 bases of the junction left unmatched. The length of the CDR3 is 14 residues. Per the germline V gene, CDR1 is SEHNR and CDR2 is FQNEAQ (reference sequence). As DNA, the CDR3 is TGTGCCAGCAGCTCTCGGGACAGGAGCTACGAGCAGTACTTC. Amino acids: CASSSRDRSYEQYF.

The rearrangement joins TRBV11-2 to TRBJ2-1; 7 nucleotides align to TRBD2. Trimming removed 3 bases from V and 9 bases from J; junction bases left unmatched: 2. The germline gives CDR1 SGHAT, CDR2 FQNNGV. The CDR3 has 12 amino acids. The CDR3 sequence is CASSLGRVEQFF. The CDR3 nucleotides read TGTGCCAGCAGCTTGGGGAGGGTTGAGCAGTTCTTC.

The rearrangement joins TRBV10-3 to TRBJ2-7, with 7 nucleotides matching TRBD1. The CDR3 spans 13 residues. J gave up 2 bases and V 6 bases, and 4 bases lay outside the gene matches. Germline V gives CDR1 ENHRY, CDR2 SYGVKD. The DNA of the CDR3 is TGTGCCATCAGAGGACAGGAAACCTACGAGCAGTACTTC. Protein sequence: CAIRGQETYEQYF.

V is TRBV6-6 and J is TRBJ1-1; D gene uncertain. CDR3 length: 15 residues. CDR1 is MNHNY, CDR2 SVGAGI, per germline (reference sequence). V lost 8 bases to trimming and J lost 6 bases, with 22 bases between them. In DNA, the CDR3 is TGTGCCAGCCAACGACCTGATTGGGCCAGTCCTGAAGCTTTCTTT. This gives the protein CASQRPDWASPEAFF.

This clone has only one observation. At the DNA level, this CDR3 is encoded by other sequences in the same sample as well. The V gene is TRBV6-5, the J gene TRBJ2-7, with D perhaps TRBD2 (7 bases). This CDR3 spans 14 amino acids. V lost 2 bases to trimming and J lost 1 base, with 9 bases between them. Germline V gene sequence: CDR1 MNHEY, CDR2 SVGAGI. The CDR3 region has the DNA TGTGCCAGCAGTTACGGGAGGGGGTCCTACGAGCAGTACTTC. It codes for CASSYGRGSYEQYF.

The V and J genes are TRBV30 and TRBJ1-2; tentative D call: TRBD1 (6 bases). V was clipped by 4 bases and J by 6 bases, with 21 bases between them. The CDR3 length is 15 residues. CDR1 and CDR2 from the germline V gene are GTSNPN and SVGIG (reference sequence). The chain's CDR3 is CAWIPRTAPADGYTF. The CDR3 DNA reads TGTGCCTGGATCCCCCGGACAGCGCCTGCTGATGGCTACACCTTC.